Below, 29 T cell receptor beta chains from the same sample are listed, as sequenced in a study of shared T cell receptors in the human thymus. Assay used: immunoSEQ multiplex PCR; TCRdb lists only in-frame clones, some missing. The sample shows around 730,000 clones, approximately 83% of them seen only once. The same data also went into a second study, on human thymus T cells.

Sequences were obtained from thymocytes. These receptors came from a girl less than two years old with a congenital heart defect.

This clone came up a few times. The rearrangement joins TRBV5-4 to TRBJ2-1; a possible D gene is TRBD2 (8 bases). Germline CDR1 reads SGHNT; CDR2 reads YYREEE (reference sequence). Trimming pared 3 bases from V and 5 bases from J, leaving 18 bases between. This CDR3 region has 16 residues. The chain's CDR3 is CASSYRGGQIHNEQFF. The CDR3 nucleotides are TGTGCCAGCAGCTACCGGGGGGGACAGATCCACAATGAGCAGTTCTTC.

The J gene is TRBJ2-7, the V gene TRBV5-1; D possibly corresponds to TRBD1 (6 bases). Germline CDR1 SGHRS, CDR2 YFSETQ. Trimming took 4 bases from V and 6 from J, leaving 23 bases between them. This CDR3 region has 16 residues. The CDR3 nucleotides read TGCGCCAGCAGCCCGAACAGGGAAATGAAGCGATGCGAGCAGTACTTC. Its translation: CASSPNREMKRCEQYF.

The chain is built from TRBV12-5 and TRBJ2-7, with D maybe TRBD1 (7 bases). This CDR3 contains 15 residues. Germline CDR1 LGHNT, CDR2 FRNRAP. Deletions cut 5 bases from V and 5 bases from J, with 19 bases between. The CDR3 DNA follows: TGTGCTAGTGGTGCCCTGAGACAGGGAGGCAACGAGCAGTACTTC. Encoded protein: CASGALRQGGNEQYF.

The table lists this clone with a count of one. This chain uses TRBV5-4 with TRBJ2-1; the D gene is possibly TRBD2 (6 bases). The CDR3 loop spans 13 amino acids. Trimming removed 7 bases at V and 9 bases at J, with 17 bases between. Looked up from germline, CDR1 is SGHNT and CDR2 is YYREEE (reference sequence). The CDR3: CASAPGGEAEQFF. The CDR3 bases are TGTGCCAGCGCCCCTGGTGGGGAGGCTGAGCAGTTCTTC.

This chain uses TRBV5-6 with TRBJ2-3; 10 bases match TRBD2. J gave up 0 bases and V 4 bases, and 5 bases lay outside the gene matches. Per germline, CDR1 SGHDT and CDR2 YYEEEE. The length of the CDR3 is 16 residues. CDR3 coding DNA: TGTGCCAGCAGCCCCCGGACTAGCGGAAGCACAGATACGCAGTATTTT. Protein: CASSPRTSGSTDTQYF.

This clone was counted once. This rearrangement joins TRBV4-1 to TRBJ2-2; D gene unclear. Germline CDR1 is MGHRA and CDR2 is YSYEKL. Trimming pared 2 bases from V and 5 bases from J, leaving 3 bases between. CDR3 length: 12 amino acids. The CDR3 region is CASSQITGELFF. The CDR3, as DNA: TGCGCCAGCAGCCAAATAACCGGGGAGCTGTTTTTT.

The J gene is TRBJ2-3, the V gene TRBV10-1, with D unresolved. This CDR3 has 12 residues. V lost 5 bases, J lost 0 bases, and 3 bases lay in between. Per the germline V gene, CDR1 is WNHNN and CDR2 is SYGVQD (reference sequence). For the CDR3, the DNA is TGCGCCAGCAGTCAGAGCACAGATACGCAGTATTTT. The encoded protein is CASSQSTDTQYF.

The chain is built from TRBV5-6 and TRBJ1-2; no clear D gene. CDR3 length: 14 residues. Trimming left V 2 bases short and J 5 bases short, with 13 bases between. Germline-derived CDR1 and CDR2 are SGHDT and YYEEEE. The CDR3 nucleotides are TGTGCCAGCAGCTTAGGCCGGGAAAGTTATGGCTACACCTTC. Translated, it gives CASSLGRESYGYTF.

CDR3 residues: CASSARSPAQGKNTEAFF. The CDR3 DNA follows: TGTGCCAGCAGTGCCCGATCACCGGCACAGGGGAAGAACACTGAAGCTTTCTTT. The V gene is TRBV27, the J gene TRBJ1-1; 7 bases fit TRBD1. The CDR3 loop spans 18 amino acids. Unmatched junction bases numbered 16, after V lost 5 bases and J lost 1 base. CDR1 and CDR2 from the germline V gene are MNHEY and SMNVEV (reference sequence).

The chain carries TRBV5-6 and TRBJ1-6; D is perhaps TRBD1 (5 bases). Trimming took off 4 bases at V and 4 bases at J, with 15 bases between the two ends. CDR1 is SGHDT and CDR2 is YYEEEE in the germline V gene. This CDR3 has 16 residues. As DNA, the CDR3 is TGTGCCAGCAGCCCCGGGGGATTACGGTATAATTCACCCCTCCACTTT. This codes for CASSPGGLRYNSPLHF.

The rearrangement links TRBV11-2 to TRBJ1-4; 12 nucleotides match TRBD1. This CDR3 is 17 amino acids long. Per the germline V gene, CDR1 is SGHAT and CDR2 is FQNNGV. The V gene end was trimmed by 4 bases and the J gene end by 5 bases; junction bases not matched to a gene: 8. CDR3 sequence (DNA): TGTGCCAGCAGCTATCCCGGGACAGGGGGCGCGAATGAAAAACTGTTTTTT. This encodes CASSYPGTGGANEKLFF.

The CDR3, as DNA: TGCGCCAGCAGCCAAGTCGGAGACAGGGGATCTCGAATCACTGAAGCTTTCTTT. Its translation: CASSQVGDRGSRITEAFF. This chain connects TRBV4-1 to TRBJ1-1; 8 nucleotides line up with TRBD1. The CDR3 contains 18 residues. Germline-derived CDR1 and CDR2 are MGHRA and YSYEKL. Trimming removed 1 base from V and 4 bases from J; junction bases left unmatched: 14.

This chain connects TRBV28 to TRBJ1-4; D is possibly TRBD1 (5 bases). Germline CDR1 MDHEN, CDR2 SYDVKM. V was trimmed by 1 base and J by 7 bases, leaving 13 bases between them. This CDR3 contains 15 residues. The CDR3 is CASSLLMGRGEKLFF. CDR3 nucleotides: TGTGCCAGCAGTTTATTAATGGGGCGTGGTGAAAAACTGTTTTTT.

The V call is TRBV10-3, the J call TRBJ2-1, with TRBD2 matching 10 bases. The CDR3 has 17 amino acids. Germline-derived CDR1 and CDR2 are ENHRY and SYGVKD. V dropped 3 bases and J dropped 2; count of bases not matched to a gene: 7. CDR3 DNA: TGTGCCATCAGTGATGCTAGCGGGGGTAGGACCTACAATGAGCAGTTCTTC. It encodes CAISDASGGRTYNEQFF.

This chain connects TRBV18 to TRBJ1-2; no reliable D call. The germline CDR1 and CDR2 sequences are KGHSH and LQKENI. V shed 8 bases and J shed 8 bases, with 18 bases lying between them. CDR3 length: 13 amino acids. The CDR3 spells CASHTLTPGGYTF. The DNA of the CDR3 is TGTGCCAGCCACACCCTTACTCCGGGAGGCTACACCTTC.

A few counts support this clone. The chain has TRBV28 and TRBJ1-2; 9 bases are a match to TRBD1. V lost 6 bases to trimming and J lost 6 bases; unmatched junction nucleotides: 14. CDR1 is MDHEN, CDR2 SYDVKM, per germline. This CDR3 is built from 16 residues. The DNA of the CDR3 is TGTGCCAGCAGCAGACGGGACAGGGTGAGAAAGGATGGCTACACCTTC. Protein: CASSRRDRVRKDGYTF.

This chain connects TRBV12-5 to TRBJ1-1, with TRBD1 matching over 9 bases. This CDR3 region has 15 residues. The V gene's germline CDR1 is LGHNT and CDR2 FRNRAP. V dropped 3 bases and J dropped 3; count of bases not matched to a gene: 5. The CDR3, as DNA: TGTGCTAGTGGTTTATTCCGGGACAGGGACACTGAAGCTTTCTTT. Translation: CASGLFRDRDTEAFF. Together with reference TRBV12-5 and TRBJ1-1, the CDR3 gives the full variable domain: DARVTQTPRHKVTEMGQEVTMRCQPILGHNTVFWYRQTMMQGLELLAYFRNRAPLDDSGMPKDRFSAEMPDATLATLKIQPSEPRDSAVYFCASGLFRDRDTEAFFGQGTRLTVV.

The chain couples TRBV27 to TRBJ2-7, with 8 nucleotides matching TRBD1. In germline, CDR1 is MNHEY, CDR2 SMNVEV (reference sequence). The CDR3 runs 21 residues. After removal of 7 bases from V and 2 bases from J, the junction contained 28 bases not matched to a gene. The CDR3 sequence: CASTTRPPDKRRDRFPYEQYF. CDR3 nucleotide sequence: TGTGCCAGCACTACTCGGCCACCTGATAAACGAAGGGACAGGTTCCCCTACGAGCAGTACTTC.

The chain recombines TRBV6-6 with TRBJ1-2; D call uncertain. The CDR3 has 15 residues. CDR1 MNHNY and CDR2 SVGAGI come from the germline V gene (reference sequence). Trimming left V 5 bases short and J 4 bases short, with 17 bases between. CDR3 nucleotides: TGTGCCAGCAGTCCAACTATCTCGAGAGGCTATGGCTACACCTTC. Translating gives CASSPTISRGYGYTF.

The V call is TRBV29-1, the J call TRBJ1-2, with D perhaps TRBD1 (6 bases). The V end was cut by 4 bases, the J end by 3 bases, with 21 bases between. CDR3 length equals 16 residues. Germline CDR1 SQVTM, CDR2 ANQGSEA. The CDR3 loop reads CSVGHSYRVEDYGYTF. CDR3 DNA: TGCAGCGTTGGCCACTCCTACAGGGTCGAGGACTATGGCTACACCTTC.

The gene calls are TRBV10-3 and TRBJ1-5, with D possibly being TRBD1 (6 bases). CDR3 length: 17 amino acids. The V gene's germline CDR1 is ENHRY and CDR2 SYGVKD. The V end was cut by 5 bases, the J end by 4 bases, with 21 bases between. For the CDR3, the DNA is TGTGCCATCAGTCCTCAAGGGGGGGGAGTCGAGAATCAGCCCCAGCATTTT. Amino acid sequence: CAISPQGGGVENQPQHF.

V usage is TRBV29-1 and J usage is TRBJ1-3; D possibly corresponds to TRBD1 (5 bases). The length of the CDR3 is 13 residues. Trimming cost V 5 bases and J 0 bases, with 8 bases left between them. Germline loops: CDR1 SQVTM, CDR2 ANQGSEA. The chain's CDR3 is CSVQGVSGNTIYF. CDR3 in DNA: TGCAGCGTTCAGGGCGTCTCTGGAAACACCATATATTTT.

The chain uses TRBV18 and TRBJ2-3; D remains ambiguous. The V gene lost 3 bases and the J gene lost 5 bases, with 6 bases spanning the gap. The length of the CDR3 is 12 residues. CDR1 is KGHSH and CDR2 is LQKENI in the germline V gene. The CDR3 protein is CASSPHLDTQYF. CDR3 DNA: TGTGCCAGCTCACCCCATTTAGATACGCAGTATTTT.

The chain uses TRBV7-9 and TRBJ2-7; D possibly corresponds to TRBD1 (6 bases). The CDR3 has 15 residues. V lost 2 bases, J lost 2 bases, and 13 bases lay in between. Germline V gene data show CDR1 as SEHNR and CDR2 as FQNEAQ (reference sequence). The CDR3 spells CASSLTGQIPYEQYF. The CDR3 coding sequence is TGTGCCAGCAGCTTAACCGGACAGATCCCCTACGAGCAGTACTTC.

The chain joins TRBV9 to TRBJ1-6; 8 bases map to TRBD1. The V gene's germline CDR1 is SGDLS and CDR2 YYNGEE. This CDR3 contains 17 residues. Germline trimming cut 3 bases from V and 5 bases from J; bases unmatched to any gene: 10. The CDR3 spells CASSGIDRGKNNSPLHF. CDR3 coding DNA: TGTGCCAGCAGCGGCATCGACAGGGGAAAGAATAATTCACCCCTCCACTTT.

V gene TRBV28 combines with J gene TRBJ1-6; 8 bases agree with TRBD1. Germline V gene sequence: CDR1 MDHEN, CDR2 SYDVKM. Trimming removed 6 bases from V and 8 bases from J; junction bases left unmatched: 12. CDR3 length: 16 residues. CDR3 sequence: CASSTTGDFTDSPLHF. For the CDR3, the DNA is TGTGCCAGCAGCACGACAGGGGACTTTACCGATTCACCCCTCCACTTT.

The genes are TRBV30 and TRBJ1-1, with D unresolved. V was cut by 2 bases and J by 0 bases, with 16 bases left in between. CDR1 GTSNPN and CDR2 SVGIG come from the germline V gene (reference sequence). This CDR3 has 16 residues. The CDR3 nucleotides read TGTGCCTGGAGTCCCACTCCGGTCGTTATGAACACTGAAGCTTTCTTT. Translation: CAWSPTPVVMNTEAFF.

The V and J genes are TRBV27 and TRBJ1-2; possible D gene TRBD1, 6 bases. V was shortened by 5 bases and J by 5 bases, with 12 bases between the two germline ends. CDR3 length equals 13 residues. Germline V gene data show CDR1 as MNHEY and CDR2 as SMNVEV (reference sequence). The chain's CDR3 is CASSIRGRYGYTF. The CDR3 coding sequence is TGTGCCAGCAGTATCAGGGGACGTTATGGCTACACCTTC.

This clone was found a few times. The chain joins TRBV18 to TRBJ1-1; 8 nucleotides agree with TRBD1. The CDR3 loop spans 14 amino acids. Losses at the gene ends were 6 bases for V and 12 bases for J; bases not matched to a gene: 15. Germline loops: CDR1 KGHSH, CDR2 LQKENI. Here the CDR3 reads CASSPRGQFLEPFF. In nucleotides, the CDR3 is TGTGCCAGCTCCCCCAGGGGGCAGTTTTTGGAACCTTTCTTT.